The 32 T cell receptor beta chains below were found in one sample sequenced in a study of memory CD4+ T cells and cytomegalovirus serostatus. Single viable CD3+CD4+CD8-CD45RO+ cells were sorted as the memory CD4+ T cells. Sequenced by immunoSEQ multiplex PCR; TCRdb stores in-frame clones only, minus some. The profile shows 30,000 to 45,000 clones, 70% to 80% of them singletons. The sequenced sample consisted of memory CD4+ T cells from blood. The origin of the receptors is an adult in good health and CMV-seropositive.

The rearrangement links TRBV7-8 to TRBJ1-2, with D perhaps TRBD1 (5 bases). The CDR3 is made up of 13 amino acids. V was shortened by 4 bases and J by 7 bases, with 13 bases between the two germline ends. Germline CDR1 is SGHVS and CDR2 is FQNEAQ. The CDR3 spells CASSSGGGVGYTF. Here the CDR3 DNA reads TGTGCCAGCAGCTCGGGGGGAGGGGTTGGCTACACCTTC.

This clone was picked up one time. The chain couples TRBV18 to TRBJ2-2, with D unresolved. The CDR3 extends over 13 amino acids. V lost 0 bases to trimming and J lost 1 base, with 0 bases between them. Germline V gives CDR1 KGHSH, CDR2 LQKENI. The CDR3 sequence is CASSPPNTGELFF. In DNA form, the CDR3 reads TGTGCCAGCTCACCACCGAACACCGGGGAGCTGTTTTTT.

The chain links TRBV7-9 to TRBJ2-7, with a tentative D call TRBD1 (5 bases). V was pared by 3 bases and J by 0 bases, with 12 bases between. Germline V lookup: CDR1 SEHNR, CDR2 FQNEAQ (reference sequence). There are 15 residues in the CDR3. The CDR3 spells CASSFTGASSYEQYF. Written as DNA, the CDR3 is TGTGCCAGCAGCTTCACAGGTGCTAGCTCCTACGAGCAGTACTTC.

The J gene is TRBJ1-1, the V gene TRBV5-5, with 7 bases identical to TRBD1. Germline loops: CDR1 SGHKS, CDR2 YYEKEE (reference sequence). CDR3 length: 15 amino acids. Trimming took 1 base from V and 4 from J; bases not matched to a gene: 7. The CDR3 sequence: CASSLRGAGGTEAFF. The CDR3 DNA reads TGTGCCAGCAGCTTGCGGGGGGCAGGGGGCACTGAAGCTTTCTTT.

This clone was counted once. The CDR3: CASSLVFPGGAGAGNTIYF. The CDR3, as DNA: TGTGCCAGCAGCTTAGTTTTCCCAGGGGGCGCGGGTGCTGGAAACACCATATATTTT. The V call is TRBV7-2, the J call TRBJ1-3; 8 nucleotides align to TRBD1. The CDR3 has 19 residues. Losses at the gene ends were 1 base for V and 2 bases for J; bases not matched to a gene: 13. The germline V gene encodes CDR1 SGHTA and CDR2 FQGNSA. Filled out from reference TRBV7-2 and TRBJ1-3, the complete variable domain reads GAGVSQSPSNKVTEKGKDVELRCDPISGHTALYWYRQSLGQGLEFLIYFQGNSAPDKSGLPSDRFSAERTGGSVSTLTIQRTQQEDSAVYLCASSLVFPGGAGAGNTIYFGEGSWLTVV.

The chain couples TRBV2 to TRBJ1-5; 7 bases fit TRBD1. The CDR3 length is 13 residues. V dropped 5 bases and J dropped 4; count of bases not matched to a gene: 2. Germline-derived CDR1 and CDR2 are SNHLY and FYNNEI. The CDR3 reads CASSWDSNQPQHF. CDR3 in DNA: TGTGCCAGCAGTTGGGACAGTAATCAGCCCCAGCATTTT. Complete variable domain (other parts from reference TRBV2 and TRBJ1-5): EPEVTQTPSHQVTQMGQEVILRCVPISNHLYFYWYRQILGQKVEFLVSFYNNEISEKSEIFDDQFSVERPDGSNFTLKIRSTKLEDSAMYFCASSWDSNQPQHFGDGTRLSIL.

The rearrangement joins TRBV28 to TRBJ2-7; D is undetermined. The germline V gene has CDR1 MDHEN and CDR2 SYDVKM. V was clipped by 6 bases and J by 2 bases, with 11 bases between them. This CDR3 comprises 13 residues. CDR3 DNA sequence: TGTGCCAGCAGAGTATCGGGTCCCTACGAGCAGTACTTC. Its protein product is CASRVSGPYEQYF.

This clone showed up just once. The chain uses TRBV7-2 and TRBJ1-5, with TRBD1 matching 9 bases. The germline gives CDR1 SGHTA, CDR2 FQGNSA. The CDR3 is made up of 14 amino acids. V lost 3 bases, J lost 7 bases, and 4 bases stayed unmatched. The CDR3 bases are TGTGCCAGCAGCTTGGACAGGGGCGTACAGCCCCAGCATTTT. Protein product: CASSLDRGVQPQHF.

V is TRBV4-3 and J is TRBJ1-6, with 9 bases fitting TRBD1. The CDR3 has 15 residues. The V gene end was trimmed by 4 bases and the J gene end by 7 bases; junction bases not matched to a gene: 5. Per germline, CDR1 LGHNA and CDR2 YSLEER. The CDR3 coding sequence is TGCGCCAGCAGCCCACAGGGGGCGCCGAATTCACCCCTCCACTTT. It specifies CASSPQGAPNSPLHF.

The table lists this clone with a few counts. The chain has TRBV7-2 and TRBJ1-1; no reliable D call. The CDR3 loop spans 14 amino acids. V dropped 5 bases and J dropped 5 bases, with 15 bases sitting between them. Germline loops: CDR1 SGHTA, CDR2 FQGNSA. The CDR3 DNA reads TGTGCCAGCAGCGCACGAGGGTTAGGAACTGAAGCTTTCTTT. Its translation: CASSARGLGTEAFF.

The chain joins TRBV7-3 to TRBJ2-3; 8 bases line up with TRBD2. The trim removed 5 bases at V and 0 bases at J, leaving 10 bases unmatched. Germline CDR1 reads SGHTA; CDR2 reads FQGTGA. The CDR3 is 17 residues long. The CDR3 nucleotides are TGTGCCAGCAGCCCAAAAGCACTAGCGGCTAGCACAGATACGCAGTATTTT. The encoded protein is CASSPKALAASTDTQYF.

J is TRBJ2-2 and V is TRBV2; possible D gene TRBD2, 6 bases. The CDR3 length is 16 residues. V lost 1 base, J lost 0 bases, and 9 bases lay in between. The germline CDR1 and CDR2 sequences are SNHLY and FYNNEI. The CDR3: CASSEEIAANTGELFF. The CDR3 nucleotides read TGTGCCAGCAGTGAAGAAATAGCGGCGAACACCGGGGAGCTGTTTTTT.

For the CDR3, the DNA is TGTGCCAGCAGCTCGACAGGGGAGGCGGTCAAAAACATTCAGTACTTC. Protein product: CASSSTGEAVKNIQYF. This chain uses TRBV5-6 with TRBJ2-4; 8 nucleotides line up with TRBD1. Trimming cost V 3 bases and J 3 bases; bases outside gene matches: 8. CDR1 SGHDT and CDR2 YYEEEE come from the germline V gene. The CDR3 runs to 16 residues.

The chain joins TRBV5-8 to TRBJ1-6, with unresolved D. This CDR3 region has 13 residues. Trimming pared 2 bases from V and 6 bases from J, leaving 6 bases between. CDR1 and CDR2 from the germline V gene are SGHTS and YDEGEE. CDR3 DNA: TGTGCCAGCAGCTTTATTAGTAATTCACCCCTCCACTTT. Residues: CASSFISNSPLHF.

This clone has only a few counts. V is TRBV6-5 and J is TRBJ1-3; D is undetermined. The CDR3 is made up of 12 amino acids. Trimming removed 7 bases from V and 4 bases from J, with 8 bases in between. Germline loops: CDR1 MNHEY, CDR2 SVGAGI. The CDR3 here is CASTGSGNTIYF. The CDR3 nucleotides are TGTGCCAGCACCGGGTCGGGAAACACCATATATTTT.

This clone was detected once. The chain links TRBV27 to TRBJ1-5, with D possibly being TRBD1 (6 bases). This CDR3 spans 14 amino acids. The germline CDR1 and CDR2 sequences are MNHEY and SMNVEV (reference sequence). The V and J ends lost 2 bases and 5 bases respectively, with 10 bases between them. DNA of the CDR3: TGTGCCAGCAGTTTAAGGGGGGAAGATCAGCCCCAGCATTTT. Residues: CASSLRGEDQPQHF.

The chain is built from TRBV6-5 and TRBJ1-1, with D possibly matching TRBD1 (5 bases). V lost 2 bases to trimming and J lost 1 base, with 11 bases between them. This CDR3 region has 15 residues. Germline V gene lookup returns CDR1 MNHEY and CDR2 SVGAGI. CDR3 bases: TGTGCCAGCAGTTACGGGGGTTGGGCGAACACTGAAGCTTTCTTT. This encodes CASSYGGWANTEAFF.

The V gene is TRBV5-1, the J gene TRBJ1-6; a weak D match, TRBD1 (6 bases). Trimming shortened V by 4 bases and J by 5 bases, and 10 bases separated the two germline ends. The CDR3 is 14 amino acids. Germline V CDR1 and CDR2: SGHRS, YFSETQ. The CDR3 sequence: CASSLGQNNSPLHF. CDR3 DNA sequence: TGCGCCAGCAGCCTGGGACAAAATAATTCACCCCTCCACTTT.

The V gene is TRBV28, the J gene TRBJ2-5; D uncertain. Per the germline V gene, CDR1 is MDHEN and CDR2 is SYDVKM. Trimming shortened V by 3 bases and J by 5 bases, and 13 bases separated the two germline ends. The CDR3 runs 14 residues. This chain's CDR3 is CASSLGSVGETQYF. CDR3 in DNA: TGTGCCAGCAGTTTGGGGTCGGTTGGGGAGACCCAGTACTTC.

The CDR3 DNA reads TGTGCCAGCAGCTTGGTCGAGACCCAGTACTTC. Translating it yields CASSLVETQYF. The rearrangement uses TRBV5-6 and TRBJ2-5; D gene unclear. CDR1 and CDR2 from the germline V gene are SGHDT and YYEEEE. Trimming removed 0 bases at V and 5 bases at J, with 2 bases between. CDR3 size: 11 residues.

J is TRBJ1-1 and V is TRBV7-6; D is possibly TRBD1 (5 bases). This CDR3 has 14 amino acids. V gave up 3 bases and J gave up 1 base, with 9 bases separating them. Germline V lookup: CDR1 SGHVS, CDR2 FNYEAQ. The CDR3 reads CASSLSGTNTEAFF. The CDR3 DNA is TGTGCCAGCAGCTTGAGCGGGACGAACACTGAAGCTTTCTTT.

The gene calls are TRBV13 and TRBJ2-1; a possible D gene is TRBD2 (6 bases). Looked up from germline, CDR1 is PRHDT and CDR2 is FYEKMQ (reference sequence). Trimming shortened V by 5 bases and J by 7 bases, and 18 bases separated the two germline ends. The CDR3 spans 15 residues. CDR3 in DNA: TGTGCCAGCAGCAGGAGGGAAGCTGGGGGTAATGAGCAGTTCTTC. It specifies CASSRREAGGNEQFF.

The chain uses TRBV6-1 and TRBJ2-7, with D tentatively TRBD1 or TRBD2 (5 bases each). Trimming left V 8 bases short and J 6 bases short, with 14 bases between. The germline V gene encodes CDR1 MNHNS and CDR2 SASEGT. The CDR3 sequence is 12 residues long. The CDR3 is CASCQVGGEQYF. The CDR3 DNA reads as TGTGCCAGCTGCCAAGTTGGGGGCGAGCAGTACTTC.

The chain couples TRBV6-1 to TRBJ2-5, with a possible D match to TRBD1 (5 bases). Germline V lookup: CDR1 MNHNS, CDR2 SASEGT. The CDR3 extends over 15 amino acids. V was clipped by 0 bases and J by 13 bases, with 21 bases between them. CDR3 nucleotides: TGTGCCAGCAGTGAAGCCTCAGGGTGGAAAGCCAAGAGGTACTTC. It yields the protein CASSEASGWKAKRYF.

This chain uses TRBV5-1 with TRBJ2-2; D gene ambiguous. V shed 5 bases and J shed 3 bases, with 14 bases lying between them. The CDR3 has 15 residues. Germline values: CDR1 SGHRS, CDR2 YFSETQ. DNA for the CDR3: TGCGCCAGCAGTTATGATCAGCCAGACACCGGGGAGCTGTTTTTT. Translating it yields CASSYDQPDTGELFF.

This clone was seen once. The CDR3 loop is CASAGGMVAEAFF. DNA of the CDR3: TGTGCCAGTGCAGGAGGGATGGTCGCTGAAGCTTTCTTT. V usage is TRBV19 and J usage is TRBJ1-1; no clear D. In germline, CDR1 is LNHDA, CDR2 SQIVND (reference sequence). This CDR3 has 13 amino acids. V was trimmed by 8 bases and J by 6 bases, leaving 16 bases between them.

This clone was observed a handful of times. The CDR3 region has the DNA TGTGCCAGCAGTTCGCCAATTCTGCGTTTCTCTAGCGAGCAGTACTTC. Protein product: CASSSPILRFSSEQYF. This chain joins TRBV28 and TRBJ2-7; D remains unclear. Trimming took 4 bases from V and 6 from J, leaving 22 bases between them. This CDR3 is built from 16 residues. Germline V gene sequence: CDR1 MDHEN, CDR2 SYDVKM.

The chain uses TRBV11-2 and TRBJ2-3; 9 nucleotides match TRBD2. This CDR3 comprises 15 residues. The trim removed 5 bases at V and 0 bases at J, leaving 3 bases unmatched. Germline V gives CDR1 SGHAT, CDR2 FQNNGV. CDR3 in amino acids: CASSLGTSSTDTQYF. The CDR3 bases are TGTGCCAGCAGCCTAGGGACTAGCAGCACAGATACGCAGTATTTT. Supplemented by reference TRBV11-2 and TRBJ2-3, the full variable domain reads EAGVAQSPRYKIIEKRQSVAFWCNPISGHATLYWYQQILGQGPKLLIQFQNNGVVDDSQLPKDRFSAERLKGVDSTLKIQPAKLEDSAVYLCASSLGTSSTDTQYFGPGTRLTVL.

This clone was detected only a few times. For the CDR3, the DNA is TGTGCCAGCAGCTCAACCGGGACTAGAAGCGAGCAGTACTTC. Translation gives CASSSTGTRSEQYF. The gene calls are TRBV5-6 and TRBJ2-7; 8 nucleotides align to TRBD2. There are 14 residues in the CDR3. With 3 bases clipped from V and 6 bases from J, the junction kept 8 bases outside the gene matches. In germline, CDR1 is SGHDT, CDR2 YYEEEE. Filled out from reference TRBV5-6 and TRBJ2-7, the complete variable domain reads DAGVTQSPTHLIKTRGQQVTLRCSPKSGHDTVSWYQQALGQGPQFIFQYYEEEERQRGNFPDRFSGHQFPNYSSELNVNALLLGDSALYLCASSSTGTRSEQYFGPGTRLTVT.

The rearrangement joins TRBV10-3 to TRBJ1-2; tentative D call: TRBD1 (6 bases). Germline V gene data show CDR1 as ENHRY and CDR2 as SYGVKD. This CDR3 contains 14 residues. Deletions cut 6 bases from V and 4 bases from J, with 15 bases between. The CDR3 sequence: CAIRHQGNLYGYTF. In DNA, the CDR3 is TGTGCCATCAGGCATCAGGGGAACCTCTATGGCTACACCTTC.

Only one count was recorded for this clone. The junction departs from germline at one end; a sequencing error may be responsible. The rearrangement links TRBV6-6 to TRBJ2-5; TRBD1 might be the D (6 bases). Germline V lookup: CDR1 MNHNY, CDR2 SVGAGI (reference sequence). The CDR3 has 14 amino acids. CDR3 DNA sequence: TGTGCCAGCAGGTACTCCGGGACAACGGAGACCCAGTACTTC. It is translated as CASRYSGTTETQYF.

In its sample, this clone was seen once. The J gene is TRBJ1-1, the V gene TRBV10-3; unclear D gene. Trimming removed 10 bases from V and 2 bases from J, with 20 bases in between. CDR3 size: 15 residues. Germline values: CDR1 ENHRY, CDR2 SYGVKD. The CDR3 loop reads CATHPGSVTNTEAFF. CDR3 DNA: TGTGCCACCCACCCCGGAAGCGTAACTAACACTGAAGCTTTCTTT.